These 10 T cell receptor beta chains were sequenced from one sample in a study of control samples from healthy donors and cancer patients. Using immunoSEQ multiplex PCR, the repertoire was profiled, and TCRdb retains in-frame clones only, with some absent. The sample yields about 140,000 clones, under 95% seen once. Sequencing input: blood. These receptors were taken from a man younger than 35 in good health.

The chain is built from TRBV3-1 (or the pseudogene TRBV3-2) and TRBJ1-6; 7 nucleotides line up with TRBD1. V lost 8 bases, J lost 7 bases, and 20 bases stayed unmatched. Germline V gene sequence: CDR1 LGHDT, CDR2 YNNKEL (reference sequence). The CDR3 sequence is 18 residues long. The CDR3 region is CASGPRDSLSPWNSPLHF. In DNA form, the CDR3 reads TGTGCCAGCGGCCCCCGGGACAGCTTGTCTCCGTGGAATTCACCCCTCCACTTT.

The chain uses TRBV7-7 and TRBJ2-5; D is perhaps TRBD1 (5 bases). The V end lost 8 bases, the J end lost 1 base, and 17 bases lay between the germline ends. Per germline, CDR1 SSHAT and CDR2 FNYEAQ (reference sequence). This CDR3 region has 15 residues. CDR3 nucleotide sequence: TGTGCCAGCGCTACAGGCAACCGGGCCCAAGAGACCCAGTACTTC. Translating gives CASATGNRAQETQYF.

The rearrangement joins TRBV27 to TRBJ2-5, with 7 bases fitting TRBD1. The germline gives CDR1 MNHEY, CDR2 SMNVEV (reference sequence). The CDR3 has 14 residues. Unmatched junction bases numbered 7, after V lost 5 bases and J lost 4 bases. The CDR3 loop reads CASSTGQSRETQYF. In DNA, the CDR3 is TGTGCCAGCAGTACGGGACAGTCTCGAGAGACCCAGTACTTC.

The CDR3 region is CASSLAGTGFTEAFF. Here the CDR3 DNA reads TGTGCCAGCAGCTTGGCCGGGACAGGGTTCACTGAAGCTTTCTTT. This rearrangement joins TRBV5-6 to TRBJ1-1, with 9 bases matching TRBD1. The CDR3 loop spans 15 amino acids. Unmatched junction bases numbered 4, after V lost 0 bases and J lost 4 bases. The V gene's germline CDR1 is SGHDT and CDR2 YYEEEE.

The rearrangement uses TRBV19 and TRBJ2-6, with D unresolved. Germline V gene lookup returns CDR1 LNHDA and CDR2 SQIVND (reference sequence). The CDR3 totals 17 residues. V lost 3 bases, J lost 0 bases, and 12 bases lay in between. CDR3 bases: TGTGCCAGTAGTATCGTTGGGCCTGCCTCTGGGGCCAACGTCCTGACTTTC. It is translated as CASSIVGPASGANVLTF.

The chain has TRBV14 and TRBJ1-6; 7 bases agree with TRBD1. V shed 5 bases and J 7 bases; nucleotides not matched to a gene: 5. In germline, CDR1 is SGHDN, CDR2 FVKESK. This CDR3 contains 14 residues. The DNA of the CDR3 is TGTGCCAGCAGCTATGGGACAGCCAATTCACCCCTCCACTTT. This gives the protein CASSYGTANSPLHF.

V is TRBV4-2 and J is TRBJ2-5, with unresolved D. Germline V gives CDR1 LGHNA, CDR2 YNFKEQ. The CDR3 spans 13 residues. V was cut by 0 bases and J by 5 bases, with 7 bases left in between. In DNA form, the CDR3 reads TGTGCCAGCAGCCAAGATCTGTTGGAGACCCAGTACTTC. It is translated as CASSQDLLETQYF.

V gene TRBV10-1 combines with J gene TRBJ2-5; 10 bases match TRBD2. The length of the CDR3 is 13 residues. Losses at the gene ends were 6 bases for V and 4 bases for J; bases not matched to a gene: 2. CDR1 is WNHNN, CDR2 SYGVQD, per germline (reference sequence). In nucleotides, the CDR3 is TGCGCCAGCAGCTCTAGCGGGGGAGAGACCCAGTACTTC. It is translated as CASSSSGGETQYF.

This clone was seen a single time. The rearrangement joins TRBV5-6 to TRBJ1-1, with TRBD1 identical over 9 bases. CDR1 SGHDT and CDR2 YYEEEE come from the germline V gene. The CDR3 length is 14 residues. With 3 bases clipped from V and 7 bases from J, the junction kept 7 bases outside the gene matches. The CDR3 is CASSSGTGRGEAFF. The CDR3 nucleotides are TGTGCCAGCAGCTCTGGGACAGGGAGGGGTGAAGCTTTCTTT.

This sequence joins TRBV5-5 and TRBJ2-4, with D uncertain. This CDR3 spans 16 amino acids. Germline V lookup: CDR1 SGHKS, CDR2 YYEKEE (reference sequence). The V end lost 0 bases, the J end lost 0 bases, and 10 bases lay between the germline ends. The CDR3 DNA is TGTGCCAGCAGCTTGGATGACATTCTAGCCAAAAACATTCAGTACTTC. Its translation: CASSLDDILAKNIQYF.